This T cell receptor beta chain was captured in a study of early T cells in non-severe SARS-CoV-2 infection. For the study at large: Alpha and beta chains were unpaired, from unsorted whole-blood bulk RNA.

TCRdb called the 5' RACE reads again in MiXCR, with one record for every CDR3 protein. The data hold 35,000 to 40,000 distinct CDR3 sequences, with approximately 5% observed a single time. This clonotype was seen many times. One junction end does not reproduce the germline sequence, and a read error may be involved. Germline assignment: CDR1 SSHAT and CDR2 FNYEAQ (reference sequence). The length of the CDR3 is 13 residues. V gene TRBV7-7 combines with J gene TRBJ2-7; no firm D call. The TCR was taken from an adult who was a healthcare worker with PCR-confirmed SARS-CoV-2 infection or an uninfected control (not recorded which). Sequencing was carried out using whole blood. CDR3 loop: CASSLTRSDEQYF. The CDR3 nucleotides are TGTGCTAGCAGCTTAACGAGAAGCGACGAGCAGTACTTC. Drawing the rest from reference TRBV7-7 and TRBJ2-7, the complete variable domain is GAGVSQSPRYKVTKRGQDVTLRCDPISSHATLYWYQQALGQGPEFLTYFNYEAQPDKSGLPSDRFSAERPEGSISTLTIQRTEQRDSAMYRCASSLTRSDEQYFGPGTRLTVT.